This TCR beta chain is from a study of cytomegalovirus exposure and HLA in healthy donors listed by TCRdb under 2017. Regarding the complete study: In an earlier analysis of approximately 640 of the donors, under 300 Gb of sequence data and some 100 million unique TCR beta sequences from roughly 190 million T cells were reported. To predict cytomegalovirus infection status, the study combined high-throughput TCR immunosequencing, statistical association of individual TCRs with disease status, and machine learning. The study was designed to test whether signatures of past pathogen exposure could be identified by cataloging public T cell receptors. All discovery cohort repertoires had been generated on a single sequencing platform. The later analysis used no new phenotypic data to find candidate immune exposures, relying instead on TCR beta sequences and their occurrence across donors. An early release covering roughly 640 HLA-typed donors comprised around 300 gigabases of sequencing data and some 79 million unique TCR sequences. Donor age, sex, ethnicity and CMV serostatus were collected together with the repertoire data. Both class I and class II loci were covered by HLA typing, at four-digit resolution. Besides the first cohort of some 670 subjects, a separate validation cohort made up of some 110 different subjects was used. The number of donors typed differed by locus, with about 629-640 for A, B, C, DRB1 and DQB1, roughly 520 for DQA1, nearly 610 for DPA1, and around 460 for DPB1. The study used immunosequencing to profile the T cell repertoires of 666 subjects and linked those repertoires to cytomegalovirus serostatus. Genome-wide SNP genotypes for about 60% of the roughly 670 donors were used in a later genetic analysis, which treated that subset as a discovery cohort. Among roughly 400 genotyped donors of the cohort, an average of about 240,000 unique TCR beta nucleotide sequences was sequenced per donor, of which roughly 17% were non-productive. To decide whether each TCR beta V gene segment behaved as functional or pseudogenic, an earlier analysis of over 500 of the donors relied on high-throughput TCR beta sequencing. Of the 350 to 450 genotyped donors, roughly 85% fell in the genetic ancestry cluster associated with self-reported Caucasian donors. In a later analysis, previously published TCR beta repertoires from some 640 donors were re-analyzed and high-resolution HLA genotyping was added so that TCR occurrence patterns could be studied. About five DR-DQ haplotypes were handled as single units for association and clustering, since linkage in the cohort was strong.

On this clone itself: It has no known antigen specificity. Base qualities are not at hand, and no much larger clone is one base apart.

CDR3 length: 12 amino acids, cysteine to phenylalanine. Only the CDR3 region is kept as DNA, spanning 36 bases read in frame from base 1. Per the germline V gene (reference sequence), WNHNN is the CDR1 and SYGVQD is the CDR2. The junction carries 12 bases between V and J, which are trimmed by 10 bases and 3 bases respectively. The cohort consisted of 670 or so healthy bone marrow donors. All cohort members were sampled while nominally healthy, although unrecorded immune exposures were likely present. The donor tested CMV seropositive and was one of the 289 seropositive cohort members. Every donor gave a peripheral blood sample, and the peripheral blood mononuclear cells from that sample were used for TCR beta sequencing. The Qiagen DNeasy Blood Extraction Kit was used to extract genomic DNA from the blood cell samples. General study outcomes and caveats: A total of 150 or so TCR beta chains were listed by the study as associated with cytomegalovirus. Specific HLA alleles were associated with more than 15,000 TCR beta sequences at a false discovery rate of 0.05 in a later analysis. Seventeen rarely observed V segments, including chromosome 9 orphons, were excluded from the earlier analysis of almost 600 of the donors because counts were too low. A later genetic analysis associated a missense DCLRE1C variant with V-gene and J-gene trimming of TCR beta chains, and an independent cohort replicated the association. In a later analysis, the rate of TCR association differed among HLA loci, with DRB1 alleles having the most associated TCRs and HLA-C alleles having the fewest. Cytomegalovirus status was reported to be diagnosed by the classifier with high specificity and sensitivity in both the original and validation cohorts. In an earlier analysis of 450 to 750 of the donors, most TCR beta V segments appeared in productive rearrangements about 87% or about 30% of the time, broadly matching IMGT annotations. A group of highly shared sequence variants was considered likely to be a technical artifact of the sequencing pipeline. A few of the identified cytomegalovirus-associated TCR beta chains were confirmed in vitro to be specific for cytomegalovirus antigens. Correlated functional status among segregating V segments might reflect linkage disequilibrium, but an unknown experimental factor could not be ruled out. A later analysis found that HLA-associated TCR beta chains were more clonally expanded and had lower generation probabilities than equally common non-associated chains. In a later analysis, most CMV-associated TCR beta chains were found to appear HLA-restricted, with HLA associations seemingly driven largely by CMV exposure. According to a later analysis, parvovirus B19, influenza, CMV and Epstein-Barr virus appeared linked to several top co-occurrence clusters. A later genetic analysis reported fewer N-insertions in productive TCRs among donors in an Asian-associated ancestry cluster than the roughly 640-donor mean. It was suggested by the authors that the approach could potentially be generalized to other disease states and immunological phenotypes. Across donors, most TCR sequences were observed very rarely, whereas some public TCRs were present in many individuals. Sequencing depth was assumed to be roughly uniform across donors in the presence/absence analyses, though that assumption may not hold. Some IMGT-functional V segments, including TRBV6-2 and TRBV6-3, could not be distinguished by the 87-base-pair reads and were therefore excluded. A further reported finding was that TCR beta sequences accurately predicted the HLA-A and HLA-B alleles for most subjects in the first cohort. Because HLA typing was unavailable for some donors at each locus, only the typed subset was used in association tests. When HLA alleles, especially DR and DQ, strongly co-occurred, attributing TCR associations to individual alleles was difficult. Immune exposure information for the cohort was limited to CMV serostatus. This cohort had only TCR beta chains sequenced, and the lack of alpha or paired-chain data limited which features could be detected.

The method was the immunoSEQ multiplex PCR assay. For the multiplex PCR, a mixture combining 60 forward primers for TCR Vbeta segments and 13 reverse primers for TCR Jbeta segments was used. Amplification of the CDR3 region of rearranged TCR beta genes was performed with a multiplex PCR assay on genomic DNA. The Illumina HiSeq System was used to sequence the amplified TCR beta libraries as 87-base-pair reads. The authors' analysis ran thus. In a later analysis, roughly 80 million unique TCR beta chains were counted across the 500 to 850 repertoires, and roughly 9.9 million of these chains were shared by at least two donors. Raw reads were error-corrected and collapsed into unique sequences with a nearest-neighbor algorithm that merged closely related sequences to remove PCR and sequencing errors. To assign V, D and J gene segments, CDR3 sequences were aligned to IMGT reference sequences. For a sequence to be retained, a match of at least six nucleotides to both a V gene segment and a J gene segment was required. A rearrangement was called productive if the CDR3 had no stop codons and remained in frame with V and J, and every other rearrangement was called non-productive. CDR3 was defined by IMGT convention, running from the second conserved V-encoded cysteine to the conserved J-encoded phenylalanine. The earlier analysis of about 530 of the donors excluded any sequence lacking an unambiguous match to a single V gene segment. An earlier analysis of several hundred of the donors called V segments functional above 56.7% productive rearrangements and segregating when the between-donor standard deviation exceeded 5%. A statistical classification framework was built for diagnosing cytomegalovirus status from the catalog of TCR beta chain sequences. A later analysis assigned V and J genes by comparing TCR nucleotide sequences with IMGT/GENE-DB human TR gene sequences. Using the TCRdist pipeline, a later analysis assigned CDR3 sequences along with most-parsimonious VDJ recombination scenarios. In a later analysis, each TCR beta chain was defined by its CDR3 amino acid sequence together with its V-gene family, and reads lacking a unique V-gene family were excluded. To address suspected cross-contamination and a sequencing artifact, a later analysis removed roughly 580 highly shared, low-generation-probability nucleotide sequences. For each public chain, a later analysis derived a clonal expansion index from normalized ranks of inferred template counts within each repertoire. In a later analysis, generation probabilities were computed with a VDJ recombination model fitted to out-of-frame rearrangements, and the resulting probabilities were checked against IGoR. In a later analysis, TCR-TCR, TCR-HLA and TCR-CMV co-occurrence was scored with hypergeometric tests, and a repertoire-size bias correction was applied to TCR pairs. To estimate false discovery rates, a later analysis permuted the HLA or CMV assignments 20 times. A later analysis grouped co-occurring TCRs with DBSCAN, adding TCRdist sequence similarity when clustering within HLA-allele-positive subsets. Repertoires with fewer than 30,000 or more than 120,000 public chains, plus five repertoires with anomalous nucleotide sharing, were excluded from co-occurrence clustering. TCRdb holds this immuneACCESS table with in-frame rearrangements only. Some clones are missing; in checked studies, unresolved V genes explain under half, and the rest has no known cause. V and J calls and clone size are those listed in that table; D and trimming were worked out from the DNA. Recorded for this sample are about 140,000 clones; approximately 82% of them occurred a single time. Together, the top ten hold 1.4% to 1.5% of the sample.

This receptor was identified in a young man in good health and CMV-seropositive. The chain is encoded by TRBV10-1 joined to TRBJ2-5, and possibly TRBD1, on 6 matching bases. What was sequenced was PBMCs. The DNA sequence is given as TGCGCCACCGGTCGGGACAAAGAGACCCAGTACTTC. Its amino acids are CATGRDKETQYF.